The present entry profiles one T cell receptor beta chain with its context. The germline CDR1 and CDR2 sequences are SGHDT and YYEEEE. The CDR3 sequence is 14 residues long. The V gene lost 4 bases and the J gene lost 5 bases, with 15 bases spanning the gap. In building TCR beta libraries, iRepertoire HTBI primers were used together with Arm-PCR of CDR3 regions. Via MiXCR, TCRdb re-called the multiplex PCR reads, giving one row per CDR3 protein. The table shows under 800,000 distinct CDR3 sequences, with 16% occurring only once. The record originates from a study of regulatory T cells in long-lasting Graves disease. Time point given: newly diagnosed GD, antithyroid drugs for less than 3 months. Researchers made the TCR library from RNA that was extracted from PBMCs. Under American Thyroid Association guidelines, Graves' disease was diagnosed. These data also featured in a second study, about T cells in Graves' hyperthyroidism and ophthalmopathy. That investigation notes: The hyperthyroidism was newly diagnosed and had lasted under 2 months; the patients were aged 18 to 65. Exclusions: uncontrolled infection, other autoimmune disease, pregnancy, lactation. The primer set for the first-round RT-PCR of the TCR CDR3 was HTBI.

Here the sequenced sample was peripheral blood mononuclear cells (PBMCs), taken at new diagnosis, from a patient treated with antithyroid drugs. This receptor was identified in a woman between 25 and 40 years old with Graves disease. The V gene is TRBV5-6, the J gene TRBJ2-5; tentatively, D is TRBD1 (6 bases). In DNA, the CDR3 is TGTGCCAGCAGCCAACCAGGGGTTAGGGAGACCCAGTACTTC. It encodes CASSQPGVRETQYF.